One and the same sample provided the 2 T cell receptor beta chains below, sequenced in a study of blood T cell repertoires in COVID-19 (dated by TCRdb to about 2020). Libraries were prepared through the immunoSEQ multiplex PCR assay. As stored in TCRdb, this immuneACCESS dataset retains in-frame rearrangements with V and J assigned. A fraction of the clones does not appear; measured against another copy, unresolved V genes explain less than half of the discrepancy, and the remainder lacks a known reason. The table for this sample lists fewer than 600,000 clones; around 89% of them were counted only once. The top ten clonotypes cover 1.5% to 2% of the sample. Sequenced material: PBMCs or T cells enriched from blood (not recorded which). These receptors originate from a woman aged 35 to 49 who had recovered from COVID-19.

The chain couples TRBV5-8 to TRBJ2-5, with 10 bases identical to TRBD2. V lost 1 base, J lost 1 base, and 7 bases stayed unmatched. CDR1 is SGHTS and CDR2 is YDEGEE in the germline V gene. The CDR3 loop spans 17 amino acids. This CDR3 reads CASSLRLAGVPQETQYF. CDR3 in DNA: TGTGCCAGCAGCTTGCGGCTAGCGGGAGTACCCCAAGAGACCCAGTACTTC.

The chain links TRBV5-1 to TRBJ2-2; D is perhaps TRBD2 (6 bases). Germline V lookup: CDR1 SGHRS, CDR2 YFSETQ. The CDR3 spans 15 residues. Trimming took 1 base from V and 5 from J, leaving 12 bases between them. The CDR3 spells CASSLSQEGTGELFF. The CDR3 region has the DNA TGCGCCAGCAGCTTGAGTCAGGAGGGGACCGGGGAGCTGTTTTTT.